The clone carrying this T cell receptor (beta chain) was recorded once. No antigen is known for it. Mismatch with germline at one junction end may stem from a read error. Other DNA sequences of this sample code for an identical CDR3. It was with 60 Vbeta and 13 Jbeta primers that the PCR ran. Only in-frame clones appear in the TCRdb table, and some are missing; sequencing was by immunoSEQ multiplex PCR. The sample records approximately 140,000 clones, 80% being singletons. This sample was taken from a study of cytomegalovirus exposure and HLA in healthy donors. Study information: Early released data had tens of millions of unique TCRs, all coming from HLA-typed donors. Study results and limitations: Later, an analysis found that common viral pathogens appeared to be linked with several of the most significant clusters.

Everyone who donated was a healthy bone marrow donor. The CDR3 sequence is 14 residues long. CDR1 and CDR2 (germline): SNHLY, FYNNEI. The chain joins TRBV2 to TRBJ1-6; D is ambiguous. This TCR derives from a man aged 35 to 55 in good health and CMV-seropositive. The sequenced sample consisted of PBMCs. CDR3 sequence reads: CASSERQYNSPLHF. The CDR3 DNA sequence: TGTGCCAGCAGTGAGCGGCAGTACAATTCCCCCCTCCACTTT.